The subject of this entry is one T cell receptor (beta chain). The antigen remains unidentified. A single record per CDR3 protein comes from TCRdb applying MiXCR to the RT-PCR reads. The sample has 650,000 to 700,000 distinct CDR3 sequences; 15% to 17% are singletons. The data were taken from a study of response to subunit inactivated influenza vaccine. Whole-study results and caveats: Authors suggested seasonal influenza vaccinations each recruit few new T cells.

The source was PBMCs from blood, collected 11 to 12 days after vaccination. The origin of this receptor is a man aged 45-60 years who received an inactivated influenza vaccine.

CDR3 residues: CASSETRGSGELFF. CDR3 bases: TGTGCCAGCTCCGAAACCAGAGGTTCCGGGGAGCTGTTTTTT. This chain uses TRBV18 with TRBJ2-2; no clear D. Trimming took 6 bases from V and 6 from J, leaving 14 bases between them. This CDR3 region has 14 residues. The V gene's germline CDR1 is KGHSH and CDR2 LQKENI.